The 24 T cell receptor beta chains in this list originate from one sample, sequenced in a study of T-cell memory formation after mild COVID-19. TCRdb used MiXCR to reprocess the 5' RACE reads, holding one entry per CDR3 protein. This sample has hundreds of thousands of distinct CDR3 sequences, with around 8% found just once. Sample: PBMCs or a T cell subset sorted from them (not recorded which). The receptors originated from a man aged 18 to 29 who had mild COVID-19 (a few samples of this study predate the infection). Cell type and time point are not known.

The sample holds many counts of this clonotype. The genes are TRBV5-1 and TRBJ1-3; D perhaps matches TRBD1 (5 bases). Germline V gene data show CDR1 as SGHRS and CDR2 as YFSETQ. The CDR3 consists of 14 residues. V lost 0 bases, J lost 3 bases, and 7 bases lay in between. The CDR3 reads CASSLVGDGNTIYF. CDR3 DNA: TGCGCCAGCAGCTTGGTGGGGGATGGAAACACCATATATTTT.

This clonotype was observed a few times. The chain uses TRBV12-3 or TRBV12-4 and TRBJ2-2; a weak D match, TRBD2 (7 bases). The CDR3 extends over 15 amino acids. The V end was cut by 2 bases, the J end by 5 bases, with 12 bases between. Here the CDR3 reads CASSLRGGGTGELFF. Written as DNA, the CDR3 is TGTGCCAGCAGTTTAAGAGGGGGAGGGACCGGGGAGCTGTTTTTT.

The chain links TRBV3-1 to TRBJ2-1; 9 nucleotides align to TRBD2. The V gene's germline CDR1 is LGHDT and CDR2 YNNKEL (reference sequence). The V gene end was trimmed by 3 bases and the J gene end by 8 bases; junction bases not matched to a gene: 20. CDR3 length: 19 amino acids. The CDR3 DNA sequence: TGTGCCAGCAGCCAGAGATTTACCCGCCGCGGGGGGGCATTTCATGAGCAGTTCTTC. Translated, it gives CASSQRFTRRGGAFHEQFF.

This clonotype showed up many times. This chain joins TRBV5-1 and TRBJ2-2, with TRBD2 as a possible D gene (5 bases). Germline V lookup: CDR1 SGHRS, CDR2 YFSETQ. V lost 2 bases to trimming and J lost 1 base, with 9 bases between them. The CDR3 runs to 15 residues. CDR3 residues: CASSLIEGNTGELFF. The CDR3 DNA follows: TGCGCCAGCAGCTTAATCGAGGGGAACACCGGGGAGCTGTTTTTT.

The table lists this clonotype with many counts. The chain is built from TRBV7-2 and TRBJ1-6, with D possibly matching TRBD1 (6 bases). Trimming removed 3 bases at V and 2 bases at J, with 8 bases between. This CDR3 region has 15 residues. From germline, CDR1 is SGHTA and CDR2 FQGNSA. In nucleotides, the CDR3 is TGTGCCAGCAGCTTTACAGGGCCCTATAATTCACCCCTCCACTTT. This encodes CASSFTGPYNSPLHF. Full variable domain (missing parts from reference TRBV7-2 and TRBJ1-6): GAGVSQSPSNKVTEKGKDVELRCDPISGHTALYWYRQSLGQGLEFLIYFQGNSAPDKSGLPSDRFSAERTGGSVSTLTIQRTQQEDSAVYLCASSFTGPYNSPLHFGNGTRLTVT.

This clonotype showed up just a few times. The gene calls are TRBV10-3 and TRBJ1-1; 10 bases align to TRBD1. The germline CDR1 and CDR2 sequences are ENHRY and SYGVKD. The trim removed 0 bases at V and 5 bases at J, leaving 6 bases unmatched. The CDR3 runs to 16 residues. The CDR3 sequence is CAISESIGTGVTEAFF. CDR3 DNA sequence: TGTGCCATCAGTGAGTCGATTGGGACAGGGGTGACTGAAGCTTTCTTT.

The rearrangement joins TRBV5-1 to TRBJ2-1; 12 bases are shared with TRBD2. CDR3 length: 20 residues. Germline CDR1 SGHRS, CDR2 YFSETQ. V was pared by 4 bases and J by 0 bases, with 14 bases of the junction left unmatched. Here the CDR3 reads CASSVPTGTSGSSSYNEQFF. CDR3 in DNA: TGCGCCAGCAGCGTCCCGACCGGGACTAGCGGGTCCTCCTCCTACAATGAGCAGTTCTTC.

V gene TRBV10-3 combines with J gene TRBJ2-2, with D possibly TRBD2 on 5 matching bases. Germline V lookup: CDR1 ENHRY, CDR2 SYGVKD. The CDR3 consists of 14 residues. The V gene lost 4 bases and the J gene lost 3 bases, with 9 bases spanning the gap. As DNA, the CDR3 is TGTGCCATCAGTGTTATCGGGGACACCGGGGAGCTGTTTTTT. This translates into CAISVIGDTGELFF.

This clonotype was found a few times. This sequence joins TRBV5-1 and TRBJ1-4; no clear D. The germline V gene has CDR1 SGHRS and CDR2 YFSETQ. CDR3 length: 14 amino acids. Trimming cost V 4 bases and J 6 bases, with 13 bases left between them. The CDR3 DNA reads TGCGCCAGCAGCCCGTTCCTGTCGGATGAAAAACTGTTTTTT. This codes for CASSPFLSDEKLFF.

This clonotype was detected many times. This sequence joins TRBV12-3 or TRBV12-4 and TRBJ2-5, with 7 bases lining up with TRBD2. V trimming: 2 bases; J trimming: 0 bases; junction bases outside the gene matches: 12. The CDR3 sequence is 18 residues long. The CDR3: CASSLYVGRAGDQETQYF. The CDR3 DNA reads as TGTGCCAGCAGTTTATATGTAGGAAGGGCGGGGGACCAAGAGACCCAGTACTTC.

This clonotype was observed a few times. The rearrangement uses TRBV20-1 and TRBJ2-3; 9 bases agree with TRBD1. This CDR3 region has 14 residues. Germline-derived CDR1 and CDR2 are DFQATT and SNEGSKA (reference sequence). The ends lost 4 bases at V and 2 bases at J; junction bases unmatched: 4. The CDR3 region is CSATDRGTTDTQYF. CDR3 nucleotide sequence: TGCAGTGCTACTGACAGGGGGACCACAGATACGCAGTATTTT.

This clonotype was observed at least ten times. DNA for the CDR3: TGTGCCAGCAGTTCTGCTGGGGCCAACGTCCTGACTTTC. It encodes CASSSAGANVLTF. J is TRBJ2-6 and V is TRBV12-3 or TRBV12-4; no clear D. The CDR3 consists of 13 residues. With 4 bases removed from V and 2 bases from J, the gap between germline ends came to 3 bases.

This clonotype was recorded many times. CDR3 nucleotide sequence: TGTGCCAGCAGCCCCAGCAGGGTTAGAGATACGCAGTATTTT. This codes for CASSPSRVRDTQYF. This chain joins TRBV7-2 and TRBJ2-3; a possible D gene is TRBD1 (5 bases). CDR1 SGHTA and CDR2 FQGNSA come from the germline V gene. The CDR3 is made up of 14 amino acids. Deletions cut 5 bases from V and 5 bases from J, with 14 bases between.

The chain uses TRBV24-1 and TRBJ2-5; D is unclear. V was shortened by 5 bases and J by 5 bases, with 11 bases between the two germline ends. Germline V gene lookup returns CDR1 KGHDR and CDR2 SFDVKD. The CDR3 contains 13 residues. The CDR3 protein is CATSVSASETQYF. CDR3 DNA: TGTGCCACCAGTGTGTCAGCGTCGGAGACCCAGTACTTC.

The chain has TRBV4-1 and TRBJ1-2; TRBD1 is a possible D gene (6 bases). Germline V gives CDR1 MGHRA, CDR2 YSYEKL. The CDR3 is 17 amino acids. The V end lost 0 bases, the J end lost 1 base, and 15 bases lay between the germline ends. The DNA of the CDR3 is TGCGCCAGCAGCCAAGATCTATACAGGGCTGATAACTATGGCTACACCTTC. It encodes CASSQDLYRADNYGYTF.

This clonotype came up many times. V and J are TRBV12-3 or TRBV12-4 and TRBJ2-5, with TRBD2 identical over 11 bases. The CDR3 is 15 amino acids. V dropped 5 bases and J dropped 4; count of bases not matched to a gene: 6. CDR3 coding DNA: TGTGCCAGCAGTCTCCAACTAGCGGGGGCAGAGACCCAGTACTTC. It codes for CASSLQLAGAETQYF.

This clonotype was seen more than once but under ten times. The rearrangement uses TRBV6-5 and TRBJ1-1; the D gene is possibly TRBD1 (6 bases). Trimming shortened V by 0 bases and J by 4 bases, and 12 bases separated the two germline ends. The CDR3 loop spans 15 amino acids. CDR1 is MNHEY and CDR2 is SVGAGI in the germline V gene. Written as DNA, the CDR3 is TGTGCCAGCAGTTACTCGGGGGGCGGGAGCACTGAAGCTTTCTTT. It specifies CASSYSGGGSTEAFF.

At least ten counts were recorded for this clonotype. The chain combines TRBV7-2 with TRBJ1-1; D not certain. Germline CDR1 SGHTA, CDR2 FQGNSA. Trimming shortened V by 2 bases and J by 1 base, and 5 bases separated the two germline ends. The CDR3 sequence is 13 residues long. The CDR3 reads CASSLQPNTEAFF. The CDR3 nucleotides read TGTGCCAGCAGCTTACAACCGAACACTGAAGCTTTCTTT.

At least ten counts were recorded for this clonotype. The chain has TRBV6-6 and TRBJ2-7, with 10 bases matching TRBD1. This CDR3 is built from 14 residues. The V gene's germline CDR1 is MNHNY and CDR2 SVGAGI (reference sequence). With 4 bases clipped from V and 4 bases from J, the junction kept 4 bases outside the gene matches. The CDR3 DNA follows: TGTGCCAGCAGTTCACCGGGACAGGGGTACGAGCAGTACGTC. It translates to CASSSPGQGYEQYV.

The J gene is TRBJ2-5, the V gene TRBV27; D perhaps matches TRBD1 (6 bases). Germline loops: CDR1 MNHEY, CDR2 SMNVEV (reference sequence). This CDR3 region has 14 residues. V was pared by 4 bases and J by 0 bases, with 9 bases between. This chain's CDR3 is CASSSRDNQETQYF. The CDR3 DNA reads TGTGCCAGCAGTTCCCGGGACAACCAAGAGACCCAGTACTTC.

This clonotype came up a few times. The CDR3 bases are TGCGCCAGCACCTTGAGCGGGGGGGCCGACACCGGGGAGCTGTTTTTT. Its translation is CASTLSGGADTGELFF. This chain joins TRBV10-2 and TRBJ2-2; 10 nucleotides line up with TRBD2. The CDR3 runs 16 residues. The germline gives CDR1 WSHSY, CDR2 SAAADI. The V and J ends lost 7 bases and 3 bases, in that order; junction bases with no gene match: 8.

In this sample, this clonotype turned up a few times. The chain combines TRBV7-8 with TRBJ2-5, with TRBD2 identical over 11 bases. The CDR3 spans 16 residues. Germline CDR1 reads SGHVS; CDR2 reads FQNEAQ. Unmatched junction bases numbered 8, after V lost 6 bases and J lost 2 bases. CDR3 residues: CASRRGSGGEQETQYF. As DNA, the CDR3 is TGTGCCAGCAGAAGGGGTAGCGGGGGGGAACAAGAGACCCAGTACTTC.

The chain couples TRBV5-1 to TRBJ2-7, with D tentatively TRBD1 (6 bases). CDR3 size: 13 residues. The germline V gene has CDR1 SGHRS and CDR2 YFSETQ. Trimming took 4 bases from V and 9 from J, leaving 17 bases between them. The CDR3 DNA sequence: TGCGCCAGCAGCGAAAACAGGGCTTTCGTGCAGTACTTC. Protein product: CASSENRAFVQYF.

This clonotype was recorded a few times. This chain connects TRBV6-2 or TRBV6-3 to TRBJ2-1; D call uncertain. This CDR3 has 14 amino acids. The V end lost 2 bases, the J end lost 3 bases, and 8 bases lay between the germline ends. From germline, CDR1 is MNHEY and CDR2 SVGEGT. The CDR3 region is CASSYRISYNEQFF. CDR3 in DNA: TGTGCCAGCAGTTACCGGATAAGCTACAATGAGCAGTTCTTC.